The following is a T cell receptor beta chain sequence with its context. The CDR3 runs 14 residues. Looked up from germline, CDR1 is GTSNPN and CDR2 is SVGIG (reference sequence). V was cut by 1 base and J by 3 bases, with 13 bases left in between. The record originates from a study of shared clonotypes between healthy human individuals. Using immunoSEQ multiplex PCR, the repertoire was profiled, and TCRdb retains in-frame clones only, with some absent. The sample includes around 2,000,000 clones, about 95% seen only once; the top ten take roughly 1%. CD45RO-negative CD8 cells positively selected for CCR7 made up the naive population, which excluded terminally differentiated effector memory CD45RA+ cells.

Material: naive CD8+ T cells sorted from blood. V usage is TRBV30 and J usage is TRBJ2-7; D is possibly TRBD1 (5 bases). The source is a young man in good health. The CDR3 nucleotides are TGTGCCTGGAGTGAGGGGAACAGCTACTACGAGCAGTACTTC. Its translation: CAWSEGNSYYEQYF. Based on the CDR3 plus reference TRBV30 and TRBJ2-7, the full variable domain is SQTIHQWPATLVQPVGSPLSLECTVEGTSNPNLYWYRQAAGRGLQLLFYSVGIGQISSEVPQNLSASRPQDRQFILSSKKLLLSDSGFYLCAWSEGNSYYEQYFGPGTRLTVT.